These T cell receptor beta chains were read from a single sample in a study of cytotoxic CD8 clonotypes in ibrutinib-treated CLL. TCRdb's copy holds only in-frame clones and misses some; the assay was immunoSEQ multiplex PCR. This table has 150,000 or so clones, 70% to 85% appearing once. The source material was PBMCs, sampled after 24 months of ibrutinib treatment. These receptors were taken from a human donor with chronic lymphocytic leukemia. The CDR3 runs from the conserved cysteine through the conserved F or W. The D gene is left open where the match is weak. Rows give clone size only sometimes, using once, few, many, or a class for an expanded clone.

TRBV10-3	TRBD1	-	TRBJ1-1	TGTGCCATCAGTGATATCTCAGTCAGGGGGGGAAACACTGAAGCTTTCTTT	CAISDISVRGGNTEAFF
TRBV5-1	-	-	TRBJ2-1	TGCGCCAGCAGCTTGGAGCGGTCGACTGAGCAGTTCTTC	CASSLERSTEQFF
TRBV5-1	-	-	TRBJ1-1	TGCGCCAGCAGCTTGTCGGAGAACACTGAAGCTTTCTTT	CASSLSENTEAFF
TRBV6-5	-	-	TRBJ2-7	TGTGCCAGCAGTTTTAGGGCAAGACATTACGAGCAGTACTTC	CASSFRARHYEQYF
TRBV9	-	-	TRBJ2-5	TGTGCCAGCAGCGTAGGCGGCAGGGGGGGAGAGACCCAGTACTTC	CASSVGGRGGETQYF
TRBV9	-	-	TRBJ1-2	TGTGCCAGCAGCGTAGTTCCGGACGCCGGTGGCTACACCTTC	CASSVVPDAGGYTF
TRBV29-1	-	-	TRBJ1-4	TGCAGCGCCTGGGTGGGGGACCTCCCAACTAATGAAAAACTGTTTTTT	CSAWVGDLPTNEKLFF
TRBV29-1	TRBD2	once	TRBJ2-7	TGCAGCGCACACACGGGGGGATCTTACGGCGAGCAGTACTTC	CSAHTGGSYGEQYF
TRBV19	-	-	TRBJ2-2	TGTGCCAGTAGTATAACCTTCGGCGGGAACACCGGGGAGCTGTTTTTT	CASSITFGGNTGELFF
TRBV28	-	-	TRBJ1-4	TGTGCCAGCAGTCTAACGGGTTCTGCAACTAATGAAAAACTGTTTTTT	CASSLTGSATNEKLFF
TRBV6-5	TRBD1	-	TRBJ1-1	TGTGCCAGCAGTTTGAGACAGGGAGAAGCTTTCTTT	CASSLRQGEAFF
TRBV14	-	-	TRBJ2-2	TGTGCCAGCAGCCAAGTTGGGCGGCCCAGGGAGCTGTTTTTT	CASSQVGRPRELFF
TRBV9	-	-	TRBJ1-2	TGTGCCAGCAGCGTAGGGAGAAATCGTAACTATGGCTACACCTTC	CASSVGRNRNYGYTF
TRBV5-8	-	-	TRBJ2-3	TGTGCCAGCAGCTTGGTCAGAGCAGATACGCAGTATTTT	CASSLVRADTQYF
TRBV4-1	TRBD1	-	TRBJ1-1	TGCGCCAGCAGCCAAGCACAGGGGGACACTGAAGCTTTCTTT	CASSQAQGDTEAFF
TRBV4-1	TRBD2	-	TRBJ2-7	TGCGCCAGCAGCCAAGAAACTAGCGGGGGGGTCTACGAGCAGTACTTC	CASSQETSGGVYEQYF
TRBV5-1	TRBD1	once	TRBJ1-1	TGCGCCAGCAGCTTTTTCGGACAGGGTATCACTGAAGCTTTCTTT	CASSFFGQGITEAFF
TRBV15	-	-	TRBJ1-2	TGTGCCACCAGCAGAGATGTGGGGGAGGGCTATGGCTACACCTTC	CATSRDVGEGYGYTF
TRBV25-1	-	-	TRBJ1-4	TGTGCCAGCAGTGAATCTTGGGGTTTAGGTGAAAAACTGTTTTTT	CASSESWGLGEKLFF
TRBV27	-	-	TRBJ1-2	TGTGCCAGCAGTTTATCATGGACTCTCGGCTACACCTTC	CASSLSWTLGYTF
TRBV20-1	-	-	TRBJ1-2	TGCAGTGCCCAAGGGGGTTTCGGCTACACCTTC	CSAQGGFGYTF
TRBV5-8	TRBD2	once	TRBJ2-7	TGTGCCAGCAGCTCCCGGACTAGCGGGAGGACCTACGAGCAGTACTTC	CASSSRTSGRTYEQYF
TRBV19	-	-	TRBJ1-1	TGTGCCAGTAGTATTCCGCCCAGAAGATCTGAAGCTTTCTTT	CASSIPPRRSEAFF
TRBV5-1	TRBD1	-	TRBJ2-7	TGCGCCAGCAGAGTGGACAGGCAGTCCTACGAGCAGTACTTC	CASRVDRQSYEQYF
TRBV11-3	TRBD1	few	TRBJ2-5	TGTGCCAGCAGCCCCGGACAGGGCCAAGAGACCCAGTACTTC	CASSPGQGQETQYF
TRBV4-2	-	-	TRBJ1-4	TGTGCCAGCAGCCAAGAAGGGTCCGAAAGGGGTGAAAAACTGTTTTTT	CASSQEGSERGEKLFF
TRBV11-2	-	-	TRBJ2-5	TGTGCCAGCAGCGATACGACACCGGGGTGGACCCAGTACTTC	CASSDTTPGWTQYF
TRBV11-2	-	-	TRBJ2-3	TGTGCCAGCAGCTTAGATCCCCTGGGCGGTACGCAGTATTTT	CASSLDPLGGTQYF
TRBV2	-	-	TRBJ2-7	TGTGCCAGCAGTGAAGATGCAGGCTCCTACGAGCAGTACTTC	CASSEDAGSYEQYF